This T cell receptor (beta chain) came from a study of T cell responses to AZD1222 COVID-19 vaccine. This table comes from immunoSEQ multiplex PCR, and its TCRdb copy is limited to in-frame clones, with some not included. The data contain about 140,000 clones, 80% to 95% of them singletons. Concerning this clone itself: Its ends do not fully match the called genes, so a read error is possible.

This CDR3 has 15 residues. The V gene's germline CDR1 is SSHAT and CDR2 FNYEAQ (reference sequence). V and J are TRBV7-7 and TRBJ2-1; possibly TRBD2 for D (6 bases). This TCR came from an adult in good health. The starting material was peripheral blood, obtained on day 0 of AZD1222 vaccination. The CDR3 bases are TGTGCTAGCAGCCTAGGAGGGCCTGACTACAATGAGCAGTTCTTC. Translation gives CASSLGGPDYNEQFF.